This T cell receptor (beta chain) stems from a study of blood T cell repertoires in COVID-19. With V trimmed by 0 bases and J by 0 bases, 8 bases remained unmatched. Germline CDR1 is LGHDT and CDR2 is YNNKEL (reference sequence). This CDR3 has 19 residues. Here immunoSEQ multiplex PCR was the method, and the copy in TCRdb shows in-frame clones only, minus some. The data show 110,000 to 150,000 clones, just under 90% seen once. This clone was observed once. Sequences were obtained from peripheral blood. This receptor was obtained from a woman older than 75 with acute or convalescent COVID-19. This chain joins TRBV3-1 (or the pseudogene TRBV3-2) and TRBJ2-6, with TRBD1 matching over 7 bases. The CDR3 reads CASSQDPDRVGSGANVLTF. The CDR3 DNA is TGTGCCAGCAGCCAAGATCCCGACAGGGTGGGCTCTGGGGCCAACGTCCTGACTTTC.